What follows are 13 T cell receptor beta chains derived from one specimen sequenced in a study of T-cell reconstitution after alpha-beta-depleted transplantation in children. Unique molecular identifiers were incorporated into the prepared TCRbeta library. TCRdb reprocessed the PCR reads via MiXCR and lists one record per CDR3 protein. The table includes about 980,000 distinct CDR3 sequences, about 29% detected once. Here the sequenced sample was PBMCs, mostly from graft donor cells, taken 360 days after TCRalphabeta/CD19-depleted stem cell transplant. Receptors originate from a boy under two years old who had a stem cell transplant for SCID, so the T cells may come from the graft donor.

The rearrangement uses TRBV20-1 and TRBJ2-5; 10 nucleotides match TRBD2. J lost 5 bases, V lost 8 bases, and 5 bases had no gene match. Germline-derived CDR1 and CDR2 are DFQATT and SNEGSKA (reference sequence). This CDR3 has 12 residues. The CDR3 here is CSLLAGQETQYF. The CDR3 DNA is TGCAGTCTACTAGCGGGGCAGGAGACCCAGTACTTC.

The CDR3 loop reads CASSQDRGEIEQYF. CDR3 nucleotides: TGCGCCAGCAGCCAAGATCGGGGGGAAATCGAGCAGTACTTC. The chain combines TRBV4-1 with TRBJ2-7, with TRBD2 matching over 7 bases. With 0 bases clipped from V and 6 bases from J, the junction kept 5 bases outside the gene matches. The CDR3 runs 14 residues. Germline values: CDR1 MGHRA, CDR2 YSYEKL.

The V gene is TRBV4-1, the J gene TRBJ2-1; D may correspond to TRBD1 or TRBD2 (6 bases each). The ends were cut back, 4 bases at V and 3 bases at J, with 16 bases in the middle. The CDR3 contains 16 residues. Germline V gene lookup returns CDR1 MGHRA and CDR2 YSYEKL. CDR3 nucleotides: TGCGCCAGCAGCCCTCACCCGGGGGCAAGCTACAATGAGCAGTTCTTC. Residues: CASSPHPGASYNEQFF.

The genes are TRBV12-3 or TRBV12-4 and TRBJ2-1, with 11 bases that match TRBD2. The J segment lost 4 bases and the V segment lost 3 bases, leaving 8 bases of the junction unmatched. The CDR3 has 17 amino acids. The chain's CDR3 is CASSFLAGGLTYNEQFF. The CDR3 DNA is TGTGCCAGCAGTTTCCTAGCGGGGGGCCTCACTTACAATGAGCAGTTCTTC.

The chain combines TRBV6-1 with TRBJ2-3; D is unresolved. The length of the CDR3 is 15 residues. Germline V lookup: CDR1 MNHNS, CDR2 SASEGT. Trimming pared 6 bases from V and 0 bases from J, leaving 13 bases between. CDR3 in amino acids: CASRGITSSTDTQYF. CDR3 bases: TGTGCCAGCAGGGGGATCACCTCTAGCACAGATACGCAGTATTTT.

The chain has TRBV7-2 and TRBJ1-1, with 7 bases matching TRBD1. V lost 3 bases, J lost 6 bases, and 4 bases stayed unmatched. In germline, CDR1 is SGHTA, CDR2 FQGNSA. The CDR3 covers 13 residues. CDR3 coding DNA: TGTGCCAGCAGCTTCCAGGGGGTCGCTGAAGCTTTCTTT. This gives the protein CASSFQGVAEAFF.

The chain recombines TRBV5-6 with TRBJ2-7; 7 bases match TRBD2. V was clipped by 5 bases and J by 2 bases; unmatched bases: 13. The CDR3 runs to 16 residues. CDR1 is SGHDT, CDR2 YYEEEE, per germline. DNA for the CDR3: TGTGCCAGCAGGCGCCGGGGGGAGCAGGCGGCCTACGAGCAGTACTTC. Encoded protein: CASRRRGEQAAYEQYF.

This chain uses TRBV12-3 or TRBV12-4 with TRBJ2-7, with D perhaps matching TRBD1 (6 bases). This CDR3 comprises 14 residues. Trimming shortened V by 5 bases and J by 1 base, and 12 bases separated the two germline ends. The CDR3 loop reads CASSPPGASYEQYF. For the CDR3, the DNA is TGTGCCAGCAGTCCCCCAGGGGCGTCCTACGAGCAGTACTTC.

The CDR3 region is CASSSDRAAKNIQYF. CDR3 coding DNA: TGTGCCAGCAGCTCGGACAGGGCGGCCAAAAACATTCAGTACTTC. This chain uses TRBV7-9 with TRBJ2-4; the match to TRBD1 covers 8 bases. CDR1 and CDR2 (germline): SEHNR, FQNEAQ (reference sequence). The CDR3 runs to 15 residues. The V gene end was trimmed by 4 bases and the J gene end by 1 base; junction bases not matched to a gene: 3.

The CDR3 spells CASSYRQQGSPLHF. In DNA form, the CDR3 reads TGTGCCAGCAGTTACCGACAGCAAGGATCACCCCTCCACTTT. V gene TRBV6-5 combines with J gene TRBJ1-6, with D perhaps matching TRBD1 (5 bases). The CDR3 loop spans 14 amino acids. Per germline, CDR1 MNHEY and CDR2 SVGAGI. V lost 2 bases and J lost 10, with 12 bases in between.

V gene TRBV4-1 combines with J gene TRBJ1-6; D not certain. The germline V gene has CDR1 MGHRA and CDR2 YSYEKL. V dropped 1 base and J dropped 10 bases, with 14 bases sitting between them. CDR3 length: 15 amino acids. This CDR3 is CASSQVAAMGSPLHF. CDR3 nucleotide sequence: TGCGCCAGCAGCCAAGTGGCAGCCATGGGGTCACCCCTCCACTTT.

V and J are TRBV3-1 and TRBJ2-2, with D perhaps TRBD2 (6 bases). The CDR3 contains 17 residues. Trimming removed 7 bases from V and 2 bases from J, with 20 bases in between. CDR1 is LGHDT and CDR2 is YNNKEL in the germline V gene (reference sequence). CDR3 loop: CASTPRKGGTNTGELFF. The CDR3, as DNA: TGTGCCAGCACCCCCCGGAAGGGAGGTACAAACACCGGGGAGCTGTTTTTT. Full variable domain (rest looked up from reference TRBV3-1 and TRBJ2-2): DTAVSQTPKYLVTQMGNDKSIKCEQNLGHDTMYWYKQDSKKFLKIMFSYNNKELIINETVPNRFSPKSPDKAHLNLHINSLELGDSAVYFCASTPRKGGTNTGELFFGEGSRLTVL.

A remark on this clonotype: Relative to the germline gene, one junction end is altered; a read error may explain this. This CDR3 is CASSFGTMTQETEYF. The CDR3 nucleotides read TGCGCCAGCAGCTTTGGGACGATGACCCAAGAGACCGAGTACTTC. The chain links TRBV5-1 to TRBJ2-5; D could derive from TRBD1 or TRBD2 (5 bases each). This CDR3 has 15 residues. Germline V CDR1 and CDR2: SGHRS, YFSETQ.